The next 22 T cell receptor beta chains were all read from a single sample in a study of cytomegalovirus exposure and HLA in healthy donors. In the PCR, 60 Vbeta and 13 Jbeta primers were used. The repertoire was sequenced with immunoSEQ multiplex PCR; TCRdb's copy has only in-frame clones and lacks some. The sample includes about 130,000 clones, 74% of them seen just once. The specimen sequenced was PBMCs. Every receptor here comes from a man aged 40-55 years in good health and CMV-seropositive.

This clone was found a few times. V and J are TRBV11-1 and TRBJ2-7, with TRBD2 as a possible D gene (5 bases). The germline V gene has CDR1 SGHAT and CDR2 FQDESV (reference sequence). The CDR3 has 14 residues. Trimming shortened V by 5 bases and J by 7 bases, and 18 bases separated the two germline ends. As DNA, the CDR3 is TGTGCCAGCAGCCCCGACACGGGGTCGAGGGAGCAGTACTTC. The encoded protein is CASSPDTGSREQYF.

As DNA, the CDR3 is TGTGCCTGGAGTGTTTTGCAGGGCACTGAAGCTTTCTTT. It encodes CAWSVLQGTEAFF. The chain is built from TRBV30 and TRBJ1-1; possibly TRBD1 for D (5 bases). CDR3 size: 13 residues. Trimming left V 0 bases short and J 4 bases short, with 9 bases between. Germline V gives CDR1 GTSNPN, CDR2 SVGIG (reference sequence). Complete variable domain (other parts from reference TRBV30 and TRBJ1-1): SQTIHQWPATLVQPVGSPLSLECTVEGTSNPNLYWYRQAAGRGLQLLFYSVGIGQISSEVPQNLSASRPQDRQFILSSKKLLLSDSGFYLCAWSVLQGTEAFFGQGTRLTVV.

J is TRBJ1-1 and V is TRBV27; 7 nucleotides agree with TRBD1. This CDR3 contains 16 residues. V gave up 5 bases and J gave up 6 bases; unmatched junction bases: 15. Germline V gene lookup returns CDR1 MNHEY and CDR2 SMNVEV (reference sequence). The CDR3 DNA follows: TGTGCCAGCAGTACCTGGGCAGGGGGAAGAAGGGCTGAAGCTTTCTTT. This codes for CASSTWAGGRRAEAFF.

The V and J genes are TRBV18 and TRBJ2-7, with 14 bases identical to TRBD2. J was trimmed by 2 bases and V by 3 bases; bases with no gene match: 6. This CDR3 comprises 17 residues. Germline-derived CDR1 and CDR2 are KGHSH and LQKENI. In DNA, the CDR3 is TGTGCCAGCTCACCTTGGACTAGCGGGGGGCAAGCCTACGAGCAGTACTTC. Translated, it gives CASSPWTSGGQAYEQYF. Drawing the rest from reference TRBV18 and TRBJ2-7, the complete variable domain is NAGVMQNPRHLVRRRGQEARLRCSPMKGHSHVYWYRQLPEEGLKFMVYLQKENIIDESGMPKERFSAEFPKEGPSILRIQQVVRGDSAAYFCASSPWTSGGQAYEQYFGPGTRLTVT.

The CDR3 sequence is CASLLRRERGEQFF. The CDR3 DNA sequence: TGTGCCAGCCTCCTTAGGCGGGAGAGGGGAGAGCAGTTCTTC. V gene TRBV2 combines with J gene TRBJ2-1, with 7 bases fitting TRBD2. The CDR3 totals 14 residues. The germline CDR1 and CDR2 sequences are SNHLY and FYNNEI. J lost 10 bases, V lost 8 bases, and 14 bases had no gene match.

The chain carries TRBV6-1 and TRBJ1-2, with a weak D call TRBD1 (5 bases). CDR1 and CDR2 from the germline V gene are MNHNS and SASEGT. V was trimmed by 1 base and J by 6 bases, leaving 9 bases between them. This CDR3 region has 13 residues. CDR3 protein: CASSEGTINGYTF. DNA of the CDR3: TGTGCCAGCAGTGAAGGGACAATAAATGGCTACACCTTC.

This chain uses TRBV9 with TRBJ1-2; perhaps TRBD1 as D (5 bases). Germline values: CDR1 SGDLS, CDR2 YYNGEE. V was trimmed by 4 bases and J by 1 base, leaving 11 bases between them. This CDR3 spans 14 amino acids. The DNA of the CDR3 is TGTGCCAGCAGCTTAACGGGACTTAACTATGGCTACACCTTC. This encodes CASSLTGLNYGYTF. The variable domain in full, completed from reference TRBV9 and TRBJ1-2, reads DSGVTQTPKHLITATGQRVTLRCSPRSGDLSVYWYQQSLDQGLQFLIQYYNGEERAKGNILERFSAQQFPDLHSELNLSSLELGDSALYFCASSLTGLNYGYTFGSGTRLTVV.

This clone came up a few times. V usage is TRBV6-1 and J usage is TRBJ2-1; D not certain. CDR3 length: 17 residues. V was trimmed by 0 bases and J by 0 bases, leaving 12 bases between them. CDR1 and CDR2 (germline): MNHNS, SASEGT. For the CDR3, the DNA is TGTGCCAGCAGTGAAGCTCTAGTGCCTAGCTCCTACAATGAGCAGTTCTTC. It is translated as CASSEALVPSSYNEQFF.

This rearrangement joins TRBV27 to TRBJ2-3; D may be TRBD1 (6 bases). V lost 6 bases, J lost 4 bases, and 20 bases lay in between. Germline lookup yields CDR1 MNHEY and CDR2 SMNVEV (reference sequence). The CDR3 contains 16 residues. The CDR3 nucleotides read TGTGCCAGCAGATTTAAACTTTTACAGGGACCAGATACGCAGTATTTT. This encodes CASRFKLLQGPDTQYF.

The V call is TRBV5-5, the J call TRBJ1-4, with 7 nucleotides matching TRBD1. The germline V gene has CDR1 SGHKS and CDR2 YYEKEE (reference sequence). With 1 base clipped from V and 8 bases from J, the junction kept 5 bases outside the gene matches. This CDR3 contains 14 residues. The CDR3 bases are TGTGCCAGCAGCTTGAGAGGGGGCAGGGAAAAACTGTTTTTT. Translation gives CASSLRGGREKLFF.

This chain links TRBV2 with TRBJ2-3; TRBD1 agrees at 8 bases. This CDR3 contains 14 residues. Germline V gene lookup returns CDR1 SNHLY and CDR2 FYNNEI. V was clipped by 2 bases and J by 5 bases; unmatched bases: 3. The CDR3 region is CASSEQGAQDTQYF. The CDR3 DNA sequence: TGTGCCAGCAGTGAACAGGGGGCCCAAGATACGCAGTATTTT. The variable domain in full, with the rest retrieved from reference TRBV2 and TRBJ2-3, is EPEVTQTPSHQVTQMGQEVILRCVPISNHLYFYWYRQILGQKVEFLVSFYNNEISEKSEIFDDQFSVERPDGSNFTLKIRSTKLEDSAMYFCASSEQGAQDTQYFGPGTRLTVL.

The chain joins TRBV11-2 to TRBJ2-1, with 8 bases aligning to TRBD2. Germline lookup yields CDR1 SGHAT and CDR2 FQNNGV. This CDR3 has 19 amino acids. The J segment lost 0 bases and the V segment lost 0 bases, leaving 10 bases of the junction unmatched. The CDR3 is CASSLEGGLAGRSYNEQFF. For the CDR3, the DNA is TGTGCCAGCAGCTTAGAGGGGGGCCTAGCGGGCCGCTCCTACAATGAGCAGTTCTTC.

V and J are TRBV27 and TRBJ2-5; D might be TRBD1 (5 bases). Germline V lookup: CDR1 MNHEY, CDR2 SMNVEV (reference sequence). The germline V and J ends were trimmed by 2 bases and 1 base, with 8 bases remaining between them. This CDR3 is 14 amino acids long. The CDR3 sequence: CASSLRGFQETQYF. The CDR3 nucleotides are TGTGCCAGCAGTTTAAGGGGTTTCCAAGAGACCCAGTACTTC.

This chain uses TRBV5-8 with TRBJ2-5; 10 bases align to TRBD2. The V gene end was trimmed by 0 bases and the J gene end by 5 bases; junction bases not matched to a gene: 4. The CDR3 has 15 residues. CDR1 is SGHTS, CDR2 YDEGEE, per germline. The CDR3 spells CASSLGAGGPETQYF. CDR3 nucleotides: TGTGCCAGCAGCTTGGGAGCGGGGGGGCCGGAGACCCAGTACTTC.

The V and J genes are TRBV19 and TRBJ1-5; no definite D call. Germline assignment: CDR1 LNHDA and CDR2 SQIVND (reference sequence). V was clipped by 8 bases and J by 5 bases, with 22 bases between them. This CDR3 comprises 16 residues. The DNA for the CDR3 is TGTGCCAGTGACGAGGTGGGCGCCGGGGATGATCAGCCCCAGCATTTT. Amino acid sequence: CASDEVGAGDDQPQHF.

The J gene is TRBJ2-5, the V gene TRBV28; TRBD1 matches at 7 bases. The junction had 4 bases not matched to a gene; V was cut back by 7 bases and J by 2 bases. The CDR3 is made up of 13 amino acids. Germline CDR1 and CDR2: MDHEN and SYDVKM. CDR3 region: CASTGTEQETQYF. For the CDR3, the DNA is TGTGCCAGCACTGGGACAGAACAAGAGACCCAGTACTTC.

The chain joins TRBV30 to TRBJ2-4; no clear D gene. Trimming pared 4 bases from V and 1 base from J, leaving 11 bases between. CDR1 and CDR2 from the germline V gene are GTSNPN and SVGIG (reference sequence). This CDR3 region has 14 residues. The chain's CDR3 is CAWMKVGAKNIQYF. CDR3 bases: TGTGCCTGGATGAAGGTCGGGGCCAAAAACATTCAGTACTTC.

V usage is TRBV4-2 and J usage is TRBJ2-2; TRBD1 is a possible D gene (5 bases). This CDR3 region has 14 residues. CDR1 is LGHNA and CDR2 is YNFKEQ in the germline V gene. Trimming removed 4 bases at V and 2 bases at J, with 8 bases between. The CDR3 DNA is TGTGCCAGCAGCCTGACAGCTAACACCGGGGAGCTGTTTTTT. It translates to CASSLTANTGELFF.

The chain combines TRBV7-8 with TRBJ1-5; weak D call: TRBD1 (5 bases). Trimming removed 4 bases at V and 6 bases at J, with 13 bases between. Germline V lookup: CDR1 SGHVS, CDR2 FQNEAQ. The CDR3 consists of 14 residues. The DNA of the CDR3 is TGTGCCAGCAGCTACGCGGGACTTGGTCAGCCCCAGCATTTT. This sequence encodes CASSYAGLGQPQHF.

This clone was picked up a small number of times. The CDR3 reads CASSLGEGGNEQFF. The CDR3 bases are TGTGCCAGCAGCTTAGGGGAAGGGGGCAATGAGCAGTTCTTC. The gene calls are TRBV7-9 and TRBJ2-1; maybe TRBD1 (6 bases). Trimming stripped 1 base from V and 6 bases from J, with 10 bases between. The CDR3 has 14 residues. Germline assignment: CDR1 SEHNR and CDR2 FQNEAQ (reference sequence). The full variable domain, rest sourced from reference TRBV7-9 and TRBJ2-1, is DTGVSQNPRHKITKRGQNVTFRCDPISEHNRLYWYRQTLGQGPEFLTYFQNEAQLEKSRLLSDRFSAERPKGSFSTLEIQRTEQGDSAMYLCASSLGEGGNEQFFGPGTRLTVL.

This chain connects TRBV7-2 to TRBJ1-2; a weak D match, TRBD1 (6 bases). This CDR3 has 15 residues. The V gene lost 1 base and the J gene lost 3 bases, with 12 bases spanning the gap. The germline V gene encodes CDR1 SGHTA and CDR2 FQGNSA. The CDR3 reads CASSLVVGADYGYTF. CDR3 nucleotides: TGTGCCAGCAGCTTAGTGGTGGGGGCGGACTATGGCTACACCTTC.

The chain carries TRBV5-6 and TRBJ1-2; no reliable D call. Germline CDR1 is SGHDT and CDR2 is YYEEEE. Trimming shortened V by 1 base and J by 0 bases, and 10 bases separated the two germline ends. The CDR3 extends over 15 amino acids. The CDR3 reads CASSLRGRANYGYTF. The CDR3 region has the DNA TGTGCCAGCAGCTTGCGGGGAAGAGCTAACTATGGCTACACCTTC.